What follows are 12 T cell receptor beta chains derived from one specimen sequenced in a study of OX40 agonist ivuxolimab in advanced cancers. Here immunoSEQ multiplex PCR was the method, and the copy in TCRdb shows in-frame clones only, minus some. The data contain 75,000 to 100,000 clones, 70% to 90% of them singletons. This material consisted of CD4+ or CD8+ T cells sorted from blood, taken in a trial of the OX40 agonist ivuxolimab. The receptor source for this set is an adult with an advanced solid tumor such as melanoma, head and neck, liver or kidney cancer.

Remarks on this clone: The same CDR3 is also encoded by other DNA sequences in this sample. This chain connects TRBV7-9 to TRBJ1-1, with D perhaps TRBD1 (6 bases). V was trimmed by 5 bases and J by 2 bases, leaving 9 bases between them. In germline, CDR1 is SEHNR, CDR2 FQNEAQ (reference sequence). The CDR3 length is 13 residues. For the CDR3, the DNA is TGTGCCAGCAGCCAACAGGGTAACACTGAAGCTTTCTTT. This sequence encodes CASSQQGNTEAFF. Full variable domain (outside the CDR3, taken from reference TRBV7-9 and TRBJ1-1): DTGVSQNPRHKITKRGQNVTFRCDPISEHNRLYWYRQTLGQGPEFLTYFQNEAQLEKSRLLSDRFSAERPKGSFSTLEIQRTEQGDSAMYLCASSQQGNTEAFFGQGTRLTVV.

This chain connects TRBV19 to TRBJ1-1; TRBD1 agrees at 7 bases. In germline, CDR1 is LNHDA, CDR2 SQIVND (reference sequence). The CDR3 is 12 residues long. V dropped 6 bases and J dropped 5; count of bases not matched to a gene: 3. The CDR3 sequence: CASRGGYTEAFF. The CDR3 nucleotides read TGTGCCAGTAGAGGGGGCTATACTGAAGCTTTCTTT.

Only one count was recorded for this clone. The chain links TRBV7-2 to TRBJ2-1; 7 positions match TRBD1. This CDR3 is built from 13 residues. CDR1 and CDR2 (germline): SGHTA, FQGNSA. The trim removed 6 bases at V and 9 bases at J, leaving 8 bases unmatched. CDR3 sequence: CASREDRVGEQFF. The DNA of the CDR3 is TGTGCCAGCAGGGAAGACAGGGTGGGTGAGCAGTTCTTC.

The chain has TRBV11-3 and TRBJ2-3, with 10 bases that match TRBD2. V gave up 5 bases and J gave up 3 bases; unmatched junction bases: 20. The germline CDR1 and CDR2 sequences are SGHNT and YENEEA. This CDR3 comprises 20 residues. The CDR3 DNA sequence: TGTGCCAGCAGCCGCCCCCCGACTAGCGGGCCACAGAGGTGGACAGATACGCAGTATTTT. Protein: CASSRPPTSGPQRWTDTQYF. The whole variable domain, filled in from reference TRBV11-3 and TRBJ2-3, reads EAGVVQSPRYKIIEKKQPVAFWCNPISGHNTLYWYLQNLGQGPELLIRYENEEAVDDSQLPKDRFSAERLKGVDSTLKIQPAELGDSAVYLCASSRPPTSGPQRWTDTQYFGPGTRLTVL.

This chain joins TRBV7-9 and TRBJ2-1, with D possibly TRBD2 on 6 matching bases. V lost 2 bases and J 4 bases, leaving 9 bases between the germline ends. The CDR3 covers 14 residues. Germline values: CDR1 SEHNR, CDR2 FQNEAQ (reference sequence). Here the CDR3 DNA reads TGTGCCAGCAGCTTAATAAGCGGGTACAATGAGCAGTTCTTC. This gives the protein CASSLISGYNEQFF.

The chain uses TRBV19 and TRBJ2-5, with 11 bases lining up with TRBD2. CDR1 is LNHDA, CDR2 SQIVND, per germline (reference sequence). This CDR3 comprises 15 residues. The J segment lost 5 bases and the V segment lost 3 bases, leaving 5 bases of the junction unmatched. This CDR3 is CASSIIAGGPETQYF. The DNA of the CDR3 is TGTGCCAGTAGTATCATAGCGGGAGGGCCGGAGACCCAGTACTTC.

The count of this clone is one. This rearrangement joins TRBV5-4 to TRBJ2-1, with D perhaps TRBD2 (5 bases). The CDR3 is 13 amino acids. Trimming shortened V by 5 bases and J by 4 bases, and 10 bases separated the two germline ends. The germline V gene encodes CDR1 SGHNT and CDR2 YYREEE (reference sequence). The DNA of the CDR3 is TGTGCCAGCAGTACCGGGGTATACAATGAGCAGTTCTTC. It is translated as CASSTGVYNEQFF.

The CDR3 loop is CAWSQTGSGNTIYF. The CDR3 DNA reads TGTGCCTGGAGCCAGACAGGCTCTGGAAACACCATATATTTT. J is TRBJ1-3 and V is TRBV30; D perhaps matches TRBD1 (6 bases). Germline V gene sequence: CDR1 GTSNPN, CDR2 SVGIG (reference sequence). The CDR3 is 14 residues long. Trimming took 3 bases from V and 0 from J, leaving 9 bases between them.

V usage is TRBV19 and J usage is TRBJ2-1; weak D call: TRBD2 (6 bases). The CDR3 runs 14 residues. Looked up from germline, CDR1 is LNHDA and CDR2 is SQIVND (reference sequence). The germline V and J ends were trimmed by 7 bases and 7 bases, with 17 bases remaining between them. CDR3 sequence (DNA): TGTGCCAGTACCAGCGGACGGGGGTGGAATGAGCAGTTCTTC. This codes for CASTSGRGWNEQFF.

This chain joins TRBV6-1 and TRBJ1-2, with 7 bases that match TRBD1. Germline CDR1 and CDR2: MNHNS and SASEGT. The CDR3 has 14 amino acids. V was clipped by 3 bases and J by 5 bases; unmatched bases: 6. The CDR3 region is CASSERTGSYGYTF. The CDR3 region has the DNA TGTGCCAGCAGTGAGAGGACAGGAAGTTATGGCTACACCTTC.

This clone was counted between two and nine times. The chain employs TRBV9 and TRBJ2-3; 9 nucleotides agree with TRBD1. With V trimmed by 4 bases and J by 3 bases, 15 bases remained unmatched. The CDR3 has 18 residues. In germline, CDR1 is SGDLS, CDR2 YYNGEE. This CDR3 reads CASSSPATGTGRTDTQYF. CDR3 bases: TGTGCCAGCAGCTCCCCGGCAACCGGGACAGGGCGTACAGATACGCAGTATTTT.

V gene TRBV11-3 combines with J gene TRBJ2-2; 7 nucleotides match TRBD1. The germline gives CDR1 SGHNT, CDR2 YENEEA. This CDR3 has 15 residues. With V trimmed by 6 bases and J by 6 bases, 10 bases remained unmatched. CDR3 in DNA: TGTGCCAGCAGTTCGACAGGGTCCGATTCCGGGGAGCTGTTTTTT. It specifies CASSSTGSDSGELFF.